The 17 T cell receptor beta chains below were found in one sample sequenced in a study of early T cells in non-severe SARS-CoV-2 infection. TCRdb re-called the 5' RACE reads through MiXCR, storing one row per CDR3 protein. The data show over 100,000 distinct CDR3 sequences, with 13% seen just once and approximately 6% held by the top ten. The specimen sequenced was whole blood. These receptors were taken from an adult who was a healthcare worker with PCR-confirmed SARS-CoV-2 infection or an uninfected control (not recorded which).

The chain links TRBV28 to TRBJ1-5; maybe TRBD1 (5 bases). V was shortened by 1 base and J by 9 bases, with 7 bases between the two germline ends. Germline V lookup: CDR1 MDHEN, CDR2 SYDVKM. The CDR3 is 12 residues long. CDR3 in DNA: TGTGCCAGCAGTTTATTAAGGGGGCCCCAGCATTTT. This sequence encodes CASSLLRGPQHF.

The table lists this clonotype with many counts. The CDR3 nucleotides read TGCAGCGTGGGACAGAGGAATGAAAAACTGTTTTTT. Translating gives CSVGQRNEKLFF. The chain couples TRBV29-1 to TRBJ1-4; 7 bases align to TRBD1. V shed 6 bases, J shed 5 bases, and the junction held 3 bases outside the gene matches. This CDR3 spans 12 amino acids. Germline V gives CDR1 SQVTM, CDR2 ANQGSEA.

This clonotype was found many times. CDR3 sequence (DNA): TGTGCCAGCACTCCTGGAGGGAGGGGACGAGCTTTCTTT. Translating it yields CASTPGGRGRAFF. The chain links TRBV27 to TRBJ1-1, with a possible D match to TRBD1 (5 bases). Germline V CDR1 and CDR2: MNHEY, SMNVEV (reference sequence). The CDR3 consists of 13 residues. The V end lost 7 bases, the J end lost 10 bases, and 19 bases lay between the germline ends.

This clonotype was counted between two and nine times. The chain carries TRBV2 and TRBJ2-7, with D possibly being TRBD1 (6 bases). Per germline, CDR1 SNHLY and CDR2 FYNNEI. There are 12 residues in the CDR3. V shed 8 bases and J shed 3 bases, with 11 bases lying between them. CDR3 amino acids: CASGQLFYEQYF. CDR3 DNA: TGTGCCAGCGGACAGCTATTCTACGAGCAGTACTTC.

The sample holds many counts of this clonotype. This chain connects TRBV6-6 to TRBJ1-3; no clear D. V lost 2 bases to trimming and J lost 2 bases, with 7 bases between them. This CDR3 is 14 amino acids long. Looked up from germline, CDR1 is MNHNY and CDR2 is SVGAGI (reference sequence). The CDR3, as DNA: TGTGCCAGCAGTTACCAGGTAGCTGGAAACACCATATATTTT. Its protein product is CASSYQVAGNTIYF.

This clonotype was seen repeatedly, ten times or more. The rearrangement links TRBV7-9 to TRBJ2-1, with 9 bases matching TRBD1. The CDR3 is made up of 15 amino acids. Germline CDR1 and CDR2: SEHNR and FQNEAQ (reference sequence). V lost 3 bases and J lost 2; bases outside the gene matches: 2. The CDR3 protein is CASSLNRGPYNEQFF. Here the CDR3 DNA reads TGTGCCAGCAGCTTGAACAGGGGGCCCTACAATGAGCAGTTCTTC.

This clonotype was counted at least ten times. The CDR3 region is CASSLGGKSEAFF. CDR3 sequence (DNA): TGTGCCAGCAGCCTGGGCGGTAAGAGTGAAGCTTTCTTT. The chain joins TRBV12-3 or TRBV12-4 to TRBJ1-1; D gene ambiguous. The CDR3 is 13 amino acids. The V end was cut by 6 bases, the J end by 7 bases, with 15 bases between.

The chain employs TRBV28 and TRBJ2-3; TRBD1 agrees at 9 bases. V lost 4 bases to trimming and J lost 2 bases; unmatched junction nucleotides: 7. The CDR3 has 16 residues. Germline assignment: CDR1 MDHEN and CDR2 SYDVKM. CDR3 in DNA: TGTGCCAGCAGTTCAAACAGGGGGCTGCTCACAGATACGCAGTATTTT. This encodes CASSSNRGLLTDTQYF.

At least ten counts were recorded for this clonotype. The gene calls are TRBV12-3 or TRBV12-4 and TRBJ1-4, with TRBD1 matching 8 bases. This CDR3 is built from 14 residues. The junction had 10 bases not matched to a gene; V was cut back by 6 bases and J by 10 bases. The CDR3 loop is CASSPDREYGKLFF. The CDR3 DNA sequence: TGTGCCAGCAGCCCGGACAGGGAGTACGGAAAACTGTTTTTT.

The table lists this clonotype with many counts. This chain links TRBV3-1 with TRBJ2-1; D perhaps matches TRBD2 (5 bases). Trimming removed 1 base from V and 1 base from J, with 5 bases in between. Germline CDR1 and CDR2: LGHDT and YNNKEL (reference sequence). CDR3 size: 14 residues. The CDR3 bases are TGTGCCAGCAGCCAAGGGAGGTCCTACAATGAGCAGTTCTTC. It is translated as CASSQGRSYNEQFF.

J is TRBJ1-6 and V is TRBV10-3; no clear D gene. The CDR3 runs 15 residues. In germline, CDR1 is ENHRY, CDR2 SYGVKD. V was cut by 3 bases and J by 0 bases, with 6 bases left in between. DNA for the CDR3: TGTGCCATCAGTGAATCATCCTCCTATAATTCACCCCTCCACTTT. Translating gives CAISESSSYNSPLHF.

This clonotype occurred many times. The CDR3 sequence is CASSMKRFTDTQYF. DNA of the CDR3: TGTGCCAGTAGTATGAAGCGGTTCACAGATACGCAGTATTTT. The V gene is TRBV19, the J gene TRBJ2-3; D may be TRBD2 (5 bases). Germline loops: CDR1 LNHDA, CDR2 SQIVND (reference sequence). Trimming removed 3 bases from V and 2 bases from J, with 9 bases in between. The CDR3 length is 14 residues.

The chain couples TRBV7-9 to TRBJ2-7; tentatively, D is TRBD2 (6 bases). This CDR3 is 13 amino acids long. Trimming stripped 7 bases from V and 3 bases from J, with 13 bases between. Germline CDR1 is SEHNR and CDR2 is FQNEAQ (reference sequence). The DNA for the CDR3 is TGTGCCAGCACGCGGACTAACCTCTACGAGCAGTACTTC. It translates to CASTRTNLYEQYF.

This clonotype appeared many times. The chain links TRBV28 to TRBJ2-2; D might be TRBD2 (6 bases). V was trimmed by 4 bases and J by 7 bases, leaving 13 bases between them. The CDR3 covers 14 residues. Germline CDR1 and CDR2: MDHEN and SYDVKM. The CDR3 nucleotides read TGTGCCAGCAGTTCACAAACGGGGGTCGGGGAGCTGTTTTTT. Its protein is CASSSQTGVGELFF.

The gene calls are TRBV28 and TRBJ1-2, with 9 bases identical to TRBD1. The CDR3 has 14 amino acids. Germline CDR1 MDHEN, CDR2 SYDVKM. Losses at the gene ends were 1 base for V and 8 bases for J; bases not matched to a gene: 5. The CDR3 here is CASSLSGTGSGYTF. The CDR3 region has the DNA TGTGCCAGCAGTTTATCTGGGACAGGGTCGGGCTACACCTTC.

This clonotype was found many times. The chain links TRBV7-9 to TRBJ2-7; D call uncertain. Germline CDR1 and CDR2: SEHNR and FQNEAQ (reference sequence). V was trimmed by 0 bases and J by 0 bases, leaving 12 bases between them. CDR3 size: 16 residues. In nucleotides, the CDR3 is TGTGCCAGCAGCTTAGCTCACTCCGGCTTCTCCTACGAGCAGTACTTC. This codes for CASSLAHSGFSYEQYF.

The genes are TRBV15 and TRBJ2-5; the match to TRBD2 covers 8 bases. Germline V gene lookup returns CDR1 LNHNV and CDR2 YYDKDF (reference sequence). With V trimmed by 1 base and J by 4 bases, 2 bases remained unmatched. This CDR3 is 14 amino acids long. The CDR3 bases are TGTGCCACCAGCAGAGGGCGGGAGGCAGAGACCCAGTACTTC. Its translation is CATSRGREAETQYF. Full variable domain (missing parts from reference TRBV15 and TRBJ2-5): DAMVIQNPRYQVTQFGKPVTLSCSQTLNHNVMYWYQQKSSQAPKLLFHYYDKDFNNEADTPDNFQSRRPNTSFCFLDIRSPGLGDTAMYLCATSRGREAETQYFGPGTRLLVL.